The text below deals with one TCR beta chain. Its antigen is currently not known. No per-base quality is available; no much larger clone lies one base away. The V end loses 6 bases and the J end loses 2 bases, and a stretch of 8 bases separates them. Spanning cysteine to phenylalanine, the CDR3 consists of 12 amino acids. The read is trimmed to its CDR3 DNA, 36 bases read in frame from base 1. CDR1 and CDR2 are drawn from the germline V gene: MRHNA, SNTAGT. The data stem from a study of T cell responses to AZD1222 COVID-19 vaccine (dated by TCRdb to about 2021). Study-wide context: AZD1222 recipients with second doses at about 4 weeks or about 12 weeks were pooled, because spike-specific TCR depth and breadth did not differ between schedules. TCR sequencing covered over 230 trial participants: 200 to 220 given two doses of AZD1222 and approximately 26 given two doses of MenACWY control vaccine. Trial participants were enrolled into age subgroups of 18-55, 56-69 and 70-plus years, which contained around 140, 26 and 57 TCR-sequenced participants, respectively.

What the authors observed across the whole study: The whole spike protein was spanned by vaccine-associated CD4 TCRs, and dominant responses were seen in regions 160-218 and 743-854. Participants were mostly white British, with more females than males. The authors suggested clonal diversity may have been underestimated. A significant rise in spike-specific TCR breadth and depth was observed after two AZD1222 doses relative to day 0 and relative to MenACWY recipients. No day 14 peak-response samples were available, so repertoires were characterized only after the peak T cell response. Epitopes outside the regions mutated in the B.1.351 and B.1.1.7 variants were reportedly recognized by nearly half of the unique spike-specific TCRs. In the small 56-69-year group, the increase in depth fell short of significance, most likely because of low power. Conclusions about previously exposed vaccinees were limited because only six AZD1222 recipients were SARS-CoV-2 seropositive at baseline.

Per the publication, the time point label means: baseline before first vaccination. Samples from vaccinated people were obtained from the UK trials COV001 and COV002, which included a single-blind randomized controlled phase 2/3 trial of AZD1222 (ChAdOx1 nCoV-19) in healthy adults. For TCRbeta chain sequencing, PBMC samples were collected from trial participants at day 0 and at day 28 after the second dose. The CDR3 regions of human TCRbeta chains were subjected to immunosequencing. The paper's processing steps were these. TCRs in the repertoires were matched against a reference library of SARS-CoV-2-specific TCRs that had been generated with the MIRA antigen-specificity platform. Breadth was defined as the fraction of unique TCRs that were SARS-CoV-2-associated, and depth was defined as the fraction of total T cells that were SARS-CoV-2-associated. Using the MIRA data, each spike-specific TCR was mapped to the spike region that the TCR reacts to and placed in a CD4 or CD8 class. Log10-transformed breadth and depth values were compared by one-way ANOVA with Sidak's multiple comparisons tests. TCRdb stores this immuneACCESS table with in-frame sequences only. Part of the clones is absent; in the studies checked, under half of the shortfall reflects unresolved V genes, and no reason is known for the rest. From that table come the V and J calls and clone size; the DNA was used to work out D and trimming. Counted in this sample were roughly 130,000 clones; approximately 85% of them appeared once. 7.5% to 8% of the sample is in the top ten clones.

Recombination linked TRBV6-4 to TRBJ2-7; the D gene lacks a confident call. This specimen consisted of peripheral blood, obtained on day 0 of AZD1222 vaccination. The sequence derives from an adult in good health. The bases read TGTGCCAGCAGCGCCCCCGCCTACGAGCAGTACTTC. This gives the protein CASSAPAYEQYF.